This TCR beta chain is drawn from a study of response to subunit inactivated influenza vaccine. Overall study results and limits: Each seasonal influenza vaccination recruits few new T cells, the authors suggested.

TCRdb called the RT-PCR reads again in MiXCR, with one record for every CDR3 protein. Found here are 540,000 or so distinct CDR3 sequences, over 10% of them singletons; the top ten hold about 12%. V lost 0 bases and J 5 bases, leaving 14 bases between the germline ends. The germline CDR1 and CDR2 sequences are MNHEY and SVGEGT. This CDR3 contains 16 residues. This clonotype appeared a few times. Its antigen is unknown. The origin of this receptor is a middle-aged man who received an inactivated influenza vaccine. The rearrangement joins TRBV6-2 or TRBV6-3 to TRBJ2-1; D is unclear. Sample: PBMCs from blood, taken 35 to 45 days after vaccination. CDR3: CASSYSIGFGDNEQFF. DNA for the CDR3: TGTGCCAGCAGTTACTCGATAGGATTTGGGGACAATGAGCAGTTCTTC.